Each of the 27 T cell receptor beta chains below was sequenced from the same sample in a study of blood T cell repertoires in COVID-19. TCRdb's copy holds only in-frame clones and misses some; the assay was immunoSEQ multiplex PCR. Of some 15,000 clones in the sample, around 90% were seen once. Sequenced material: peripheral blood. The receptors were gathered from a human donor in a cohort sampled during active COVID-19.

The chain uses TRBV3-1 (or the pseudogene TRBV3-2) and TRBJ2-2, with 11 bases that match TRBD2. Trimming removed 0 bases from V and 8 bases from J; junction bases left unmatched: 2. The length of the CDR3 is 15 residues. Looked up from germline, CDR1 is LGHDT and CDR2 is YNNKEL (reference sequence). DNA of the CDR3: TGTGCCAGCAGCCAAGAGCCTAGCGGGAGGGGGGAGCTGTTTTTT. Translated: CASSQEPSGRGELFF.

The CDR3 sequence is CASSQERVEQFF. In nucleotides, the CDR3 is TGTGCCAGCAGCCAAGAGCGGGTTGAGCAGTTCTTC. This chain uses TRBV3-1 (or the pseudogene TRBV3-2) with TRBJ2-1; a possible D gene is TRBD2 (5 bases). There are 12 residues in the CDR3. Trimming shortened V by 0 bases and J by 9 bases, and 6 bases separated the two germline ends. The germline gives CDR1 LGHDT, CDR2 YNNKEL (reference sequence).

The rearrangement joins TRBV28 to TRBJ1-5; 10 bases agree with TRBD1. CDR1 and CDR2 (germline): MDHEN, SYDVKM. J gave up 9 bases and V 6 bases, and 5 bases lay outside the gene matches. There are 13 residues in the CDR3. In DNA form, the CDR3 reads TGTGCCAGCAGGGCGGGACAGGGGTGGCCCCAGCATTTT. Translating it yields CASRAGQGWPQHF.

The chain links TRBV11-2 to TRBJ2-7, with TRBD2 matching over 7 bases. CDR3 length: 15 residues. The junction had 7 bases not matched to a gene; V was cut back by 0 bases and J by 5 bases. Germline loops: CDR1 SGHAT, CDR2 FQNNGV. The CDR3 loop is CASSLDPGGSNEQYF. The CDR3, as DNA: TGTGCCAGCAGCTTAGATCCCGGCGGGAGTAACGAGCAGTACTTC.

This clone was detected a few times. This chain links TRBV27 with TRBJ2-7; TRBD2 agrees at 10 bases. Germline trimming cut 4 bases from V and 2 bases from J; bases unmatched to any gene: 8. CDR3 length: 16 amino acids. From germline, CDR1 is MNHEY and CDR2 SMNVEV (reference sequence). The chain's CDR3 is CASSSETSGITYEQYF. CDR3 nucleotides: TGTGCCAGCAGTTCCGAAACTAGCGGGATAACCTACGAGCAGTACTTC.

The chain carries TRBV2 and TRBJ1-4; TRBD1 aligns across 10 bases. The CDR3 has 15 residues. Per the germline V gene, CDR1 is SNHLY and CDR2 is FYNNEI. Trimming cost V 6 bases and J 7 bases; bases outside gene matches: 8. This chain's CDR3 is CASRADRGLFEKLFF. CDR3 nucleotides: TGTGCCAGCAGGGCCGACAGGGGGCTGTTTGAAAAACTGTTTTTT. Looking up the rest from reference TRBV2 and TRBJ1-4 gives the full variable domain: EPEVTQTPSHQVTQMGQEVILRCVPISNHLYFYWYRQILGQKVEFLVSFYNNEISEKSEIFDDQFSVERPDGSNFTLKIRSTKLEDSAMYFCASRADRGLFEKLFFGSGTQLSVL.

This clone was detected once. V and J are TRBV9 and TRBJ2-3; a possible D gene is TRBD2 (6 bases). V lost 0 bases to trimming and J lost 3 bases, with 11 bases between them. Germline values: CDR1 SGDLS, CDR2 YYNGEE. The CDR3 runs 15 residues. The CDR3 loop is CASSVDGRRTDTQYF. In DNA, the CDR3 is TGTGCCAGCAGCGTAGACGGGAGAAGAACAGATACGCAGTATTTT.

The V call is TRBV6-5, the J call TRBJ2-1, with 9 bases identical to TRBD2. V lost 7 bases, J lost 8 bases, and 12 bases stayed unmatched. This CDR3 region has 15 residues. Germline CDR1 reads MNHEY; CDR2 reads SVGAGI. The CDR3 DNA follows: TGTGCCAGCACCATAGCGGGAGCGACGTCGGATGAGCAGTTCTTC. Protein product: CASTIAGATSDEQFF.

DNA for the CDR3: TGTGCCAGCAGCTTAGAACGCGGGGTTTTGGAGACCCAGTACTTC. Protein sequence: CASSLERGVLETQYF. The chain combines TRBV11-2 with TRBJ2-5; TRBD2 is a possible D gene (6 bases). CDR3 length: 15 amino acids. Trimming took 0 bases from V and 5 from J, leaving 13 bases between them. Germline CDR1 and CDR2: SGHAT and FQNNGV. The full variable domain, in which reference TRBV11-2 and TRBJ2-5 provide the parts outside the CDR3, is EAGVAQSPRYKIIEKRQSVAFWCNPISGHATLYWYQQILGQGPKLLIQFQNNGVVDDSQLPKDRFSAERLKGVDSTLKIQPAKLEDSAVYLCASSLERGVLETQYFGPGTRLLVL.

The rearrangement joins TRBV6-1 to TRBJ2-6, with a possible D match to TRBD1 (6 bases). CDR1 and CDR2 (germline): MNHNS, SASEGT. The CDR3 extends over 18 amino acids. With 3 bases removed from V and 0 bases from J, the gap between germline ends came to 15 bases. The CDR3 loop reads CASSDQGFRSSGANVLTF. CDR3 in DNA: TGTGCCAGCAGTGATCAGGGGTTCAGGAGCTCTGGGGCCAACGTCCTGACTTTC.

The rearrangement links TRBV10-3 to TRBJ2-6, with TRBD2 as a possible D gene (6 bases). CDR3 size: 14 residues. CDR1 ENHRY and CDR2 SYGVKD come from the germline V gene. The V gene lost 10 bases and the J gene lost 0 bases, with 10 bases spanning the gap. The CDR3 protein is CATGGRSGANVLTF. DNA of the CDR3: TGTGCCACCGGGGGTCGCTCTGGGGCCAACGTCCTGACTTTC.

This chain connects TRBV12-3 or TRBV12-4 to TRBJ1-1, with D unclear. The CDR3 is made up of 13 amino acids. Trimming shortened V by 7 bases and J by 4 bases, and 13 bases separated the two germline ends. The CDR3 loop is CASTKTGGTEAFF. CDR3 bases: TGTGCCAGCACCAAAACCGGTGGCACTGAAGCTTTCTTT.

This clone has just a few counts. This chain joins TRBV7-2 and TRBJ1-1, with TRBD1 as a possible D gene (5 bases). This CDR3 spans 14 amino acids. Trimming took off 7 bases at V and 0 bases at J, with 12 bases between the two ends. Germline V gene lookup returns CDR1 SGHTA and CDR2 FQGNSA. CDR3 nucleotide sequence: TGTGCCAGCATCTACAGGCCCGTGAACACTGAAGCTTTCTTT. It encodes CASIYRPVNTEAFF.

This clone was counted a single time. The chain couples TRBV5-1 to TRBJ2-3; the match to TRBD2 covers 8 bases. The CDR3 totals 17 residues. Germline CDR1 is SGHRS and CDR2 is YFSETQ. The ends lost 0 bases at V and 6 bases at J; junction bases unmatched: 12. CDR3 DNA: TGCGCCAGCAGCTTGGAAACCACTAGCGGCGGTCGGGATACGCAGTATTTT. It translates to CASSLETTSGGRDTQYF.

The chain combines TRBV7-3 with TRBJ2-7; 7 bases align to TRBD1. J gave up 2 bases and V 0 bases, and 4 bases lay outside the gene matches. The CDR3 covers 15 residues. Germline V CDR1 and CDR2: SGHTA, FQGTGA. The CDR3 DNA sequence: TGTGCCAGCAGCTTAACGTGGACAGGACCCTACGAGCAGTACTTC. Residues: CASSLTWTGPYEQYF.

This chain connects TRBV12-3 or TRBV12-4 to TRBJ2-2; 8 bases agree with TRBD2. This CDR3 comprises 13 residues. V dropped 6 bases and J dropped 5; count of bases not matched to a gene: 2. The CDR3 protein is CASRVAGTGELFF. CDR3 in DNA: TGTGCCAGCAGGGTAGCGGGAACCGGGGAGCTGTTTTTT.

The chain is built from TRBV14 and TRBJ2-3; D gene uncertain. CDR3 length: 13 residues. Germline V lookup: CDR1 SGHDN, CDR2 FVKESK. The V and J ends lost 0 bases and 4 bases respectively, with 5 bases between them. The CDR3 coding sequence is TGTGCCAGCAGCCAAGATCGGGCAGATACGCAGTATTTT. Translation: CASSQDRADTQYF. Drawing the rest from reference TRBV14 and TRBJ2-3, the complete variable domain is EAGVTQFPSHSVIEKGQTVTLRCDPISGHDNLYWYRRVMGKEIKFLLHFVKESKQDESGMPNNRFLAERTGGTYSTLKVQPAELEDSGVYFCASSQDRADTQYFGPGTRLTVL.

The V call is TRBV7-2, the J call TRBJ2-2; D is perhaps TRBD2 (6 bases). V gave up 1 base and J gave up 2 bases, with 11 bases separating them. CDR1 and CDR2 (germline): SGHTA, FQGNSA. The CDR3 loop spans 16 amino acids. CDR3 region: CASSLGASANTGELFF. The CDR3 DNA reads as TGTGCCAGCAGCTTAGGGGCTAGCGCAAACACCGGGGAGCTGTTTTTT.

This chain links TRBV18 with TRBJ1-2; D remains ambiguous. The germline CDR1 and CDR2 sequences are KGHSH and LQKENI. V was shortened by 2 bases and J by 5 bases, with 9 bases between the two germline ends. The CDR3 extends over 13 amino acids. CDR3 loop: CASSPSGEYGYTF. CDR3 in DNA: TGTGCCAGCTCACCATCAGGTGAATATGGCTACACCTTC.

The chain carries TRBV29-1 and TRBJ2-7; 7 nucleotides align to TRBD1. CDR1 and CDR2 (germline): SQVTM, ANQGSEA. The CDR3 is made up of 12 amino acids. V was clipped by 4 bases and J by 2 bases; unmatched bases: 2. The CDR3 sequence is CSVGDSPYEQYF. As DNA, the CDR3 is TGCAGCGTTGGGGACAGTCCCTACGAGCAGTACTTC.

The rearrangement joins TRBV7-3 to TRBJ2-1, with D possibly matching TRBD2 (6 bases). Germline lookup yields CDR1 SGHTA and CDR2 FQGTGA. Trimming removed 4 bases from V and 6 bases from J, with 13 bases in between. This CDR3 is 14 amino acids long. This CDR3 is CASSSSGARNEQFF. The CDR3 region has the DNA TGTGCCAGCAGCTCCTCGGGAGCGCGCAATGAGCAGTTCTTC.

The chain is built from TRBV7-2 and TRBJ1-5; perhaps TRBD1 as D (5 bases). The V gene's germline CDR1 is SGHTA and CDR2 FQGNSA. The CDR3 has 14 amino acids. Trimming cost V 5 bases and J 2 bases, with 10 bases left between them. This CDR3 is CASSPGLRNQPQHF. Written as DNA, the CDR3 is TGTGCCAGCAGCCCGGGACTACGCAATCAGCCCCAGCATTTT.

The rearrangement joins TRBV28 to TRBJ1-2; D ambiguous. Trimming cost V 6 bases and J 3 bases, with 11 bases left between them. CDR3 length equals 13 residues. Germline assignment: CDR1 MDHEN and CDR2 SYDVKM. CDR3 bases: TGTGCCAGCAGAAGCGGGTTGGACTATGGCTACACCTTC. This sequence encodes CASRSGLDYGYTF.

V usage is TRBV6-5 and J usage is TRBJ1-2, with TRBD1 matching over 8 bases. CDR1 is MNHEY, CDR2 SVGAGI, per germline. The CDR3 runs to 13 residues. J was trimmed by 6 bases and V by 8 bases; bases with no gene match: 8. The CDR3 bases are TGTGCCAGCCGTCCGGACAGGGTGGATGGCTACACCTTC. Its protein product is CASRPDRVDGYTF.

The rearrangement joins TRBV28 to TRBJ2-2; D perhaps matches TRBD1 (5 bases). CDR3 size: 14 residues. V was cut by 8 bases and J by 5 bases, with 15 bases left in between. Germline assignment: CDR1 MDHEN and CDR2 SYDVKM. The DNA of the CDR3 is TGTGCCAGCTCCACGGCAGGGTGGACCGGGGAGCTGTTTTTT. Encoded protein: CASSTAGWTGELFF.

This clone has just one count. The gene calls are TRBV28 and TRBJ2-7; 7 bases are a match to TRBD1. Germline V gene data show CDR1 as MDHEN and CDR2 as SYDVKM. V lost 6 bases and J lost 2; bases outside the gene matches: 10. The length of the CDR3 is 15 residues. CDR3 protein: CASSLRTGPTYEQYF. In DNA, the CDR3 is TGTGCCAGCAGCTTACGGACAGGCCCGACCTACGAGCAGTACTTC.

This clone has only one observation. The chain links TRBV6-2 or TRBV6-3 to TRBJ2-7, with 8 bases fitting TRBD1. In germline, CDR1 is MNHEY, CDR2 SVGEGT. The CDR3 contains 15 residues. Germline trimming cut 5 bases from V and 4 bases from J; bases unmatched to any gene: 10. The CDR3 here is CASSLQGAGNYEQYF. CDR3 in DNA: TGTGCCAGCAGTCTTCAGGGGGCTGGAAATTACGAGCAGTACTTC.